The entry that follows covers one TCR beta chain sequence. Its antigen is unknown. The data stem from a study of long-term antiretroviral therapy in people with HIV. Running of the v3.0 immunoSEQ assay took place at survey level. Produced via immunoSEQ multiplex PCR; TCRdb's table is partial and in-frame only. The data hold under 15,000 clones, with more than 75% observed a single time. V was trimmed by 4 bases and J by 4 bases, leaving 11 bases between them. The germline CDR1 and CDR2 sequences are MNHEY and SMNVEV (reference sequence). CDR3 length: 13 amino acids. Findings and limits, study-wide: HIV repertoire CDR3 lengths ranged less widely than those of controls. Diversity measured after ART increased yet remained under transplant donor controls. Nothing was known about ART adherence, viral resistance or changes in therapy.

The starting material was unsorted PBMCs, obtained 8 to 8.5 years after starting antiretroviral therapy. The chain links TRBV27 to TRBJ2-7; unclear D gene. The TCR originated in a man aged 50 or older with HIV. The CDR3 DNA sequence: TGTGCCAGCAGTTATCAGGCCGGGTACGAGCAGTACTTC. This gives the protein CASSYQAGYEQYF.